This T cell receptor beta chain was captured by sequencing in a study of PD-L1 blockade in urothelial cancer. CDR3 length: 15 amino acids. V shed 5 bases, J shed 1 base, and the junction held 3 bases outside the gene matches. Germline CDR1 is SEHNR and CDR2 is FQNEAQ (reference sequence). As to time point: pretreatment peripheral blood. Produced via immunoSEQ multiplex PCR; TCRdb's table is partial and in-frame only. Of approximately 32,000 clones detected, 82% appear once; the ten largest clones hold under 8%. The clonotype originates from a man in his 60s with urothelial cancer. This chain joins TRBV7-9 and TRBJ2-1, with 9 bases matching TRBD2. The sequences come from PBMCs, collected around atezolizumab (anti-PD-L1) treatment. CDR3 region: CASSGGGASYNEQFF. CDR3 bases: TGTGCCAGCAGCGGCGGGGGGGCGTCCTACAATGAGCAGTTCTTC. Full variable domain (rest looked up from reference TRBV7-9 and TRBJ2-1): DTGVSQNPRHKITKRGQNVTFRCDPISEHNRLYWYRQTLGQGPEFLTYFQNEAQLEKSRLLSDRFSAERPKGSFSTLEIQRTEQGDSAMYLCASSGGGASYNEQFFGPGTRLTVL.